A selection of T cell receptor beta chains follows, all from one sample in a study of CD8+CD57+ T cells in acquired aplastic anemia. MiXCR, applied by TCRdb to the reads, yields one record per CDR3 protein. This sample has 400,000 to 500,000 distinct CDR3 sequences, with about 70% found just once. Sequencing was done on a sample of sorted CD4+, CD8+, or CD8+CD57+ T cells (not recorded which) from PBMCs. These receptors all stem from a human donor in good health, serving as a control. Each CDR3 is given with its conserved first and last residue. D genes are given only for firm matches. Size is omitted from some rows. Given values are once, few, many or a class for expanded clones.

v_call	d_call	j_call	clone_size	cdr3_nt	cdr3_aa
TRBV7-7	TRBD2	TRBJ2-7	-	TGTGCCAGCGTACTACTTCCCCCGGTTTGGGCGGGAGGTCAAGAGCAGTACTTC	CASVLLPPVWAGGQEQYF
TRBV9	-	TRBJ2-7	-	TGTGCCAGCAGCGTAGGGATCAGGACTAACACCGGGTACTTC	CASSVGIRTNTGYF
TRBV5-6	-	TRBJ1-2	-	TGTGCCAGCACCCCACCGGGGCGGACTAACTATGGCTACACCTTC	CASTPPGRTNYGYTF
TRBV7-2	TRBD2	TRBJ2-6	-	TGTGCCAGCAGCCAAGGCGGGGGGAACGTCCTGACTTTC	CASSQGGGNVLTF
TRBV7-6	TRBD2	TRBJ2-3	-	TGTGCCAGCAGCAAACTAGCGGGGGTATCGGATGAGCAGTATTTT	CASSKLAGVSDEQYF
TRBV7-2	TRBD2	TRBJ2-7	-	TGTGCCAGCAGCCAAGGGAGGGAGTACGAGCAGTACTTC	CASSQGREYEQYF
TRBV7-8	TRBD1	TRBJ2-1	-	TGTGCCAGCAGCCTTGGCAGGGGGAACACTGAAGCTTTGCAGTTCTTC	CASSLGRGNTEALQFF
TRBV7-2	-	TRBJ1-2	-	TGTGCCAGCAGCACTAGGCGGCAGTATACTAACTATGGCTACACCTTC	CASSTRRQYTNYGYTF
TRBV15	-	TRBJ2-7	-	TGTGCCACCAGCAGCGATCCGCTACAGGGCGAGGAGCAGTACTTC	CATSSDPLQGEEQYF
TRBV9	-	TRBJ2-5	-	TGTGCCAGCAGCGTAGCTCCCTTACAAGAGACCCAGTCCCAGTACTTC	CASSVAPLQETQSQYF
TRBV7-9	-	TRBJ2-6	-	TGTGCCAGCACCTTGGTAACTGCACAAGGGACCCAGTACCTGACTTTC	CASTLVTAQGTQYLTF
TRBV19	-	TRBJ1-3	-	TGTGCCAGTAGTCTCGAGGGACGGGGAAACACCATGTATTTT	CASSLEGRGNTMYF
TRBV6-1	TRBD1	TRBJ1-1	many	TGTGCCAGCACCTCCTTCCCGGGACAGGGGAACACTGAAGCTTTCTTT	CASTSFPGQGNTEAFF
TRBV29-1	-	TRBJ1-2	many	TGCAGCGTTGGTACAGAGAACTATGGCTACACCTTC	CSVGTENYGYTF
TRBV10-3	TRBD2	TRBJ2-3	-	TGTGCCATCAGCGAAACTAGCGGGGGGGCCTACGGGGCCGGTGCTACGCAGTATTTT	CAISETSGGAYGAGATQYF
TRBV7-6	-	TRBJ1-1	-	TGTGCCAGCAGCCTAGGACACAGGGCTGAAGCTTTCTTT	CASSLGHRAEAFF
TRBV19	-	TRBJ1-6	-	TGTGCCAGTAGTTCCTACAGGGAAACCCTCCACTTT	CASSSYRETLHF
TRBV9	TRBD2	TRBJ2-5	-	TGTGCCAGCAGCGGTGGGACTAGCGGGGGGGTCTGGGAGACCCAGTACTTC	CASSGGTSGGVWETQYF
TRBV5-1	TRBD1	TRBJ2-7	-	TGCGCCAGCAGCTTGAGGACAGGAGTCTCCGAGCAGTACTTC	CASSLRTGVSEQYF
TRBV13	-	TRBJ2-7	-	TGTGCCAGCAGCGTCCGGGACGGGAACTACGAGCAGTACTTC	CASSVRDGNYEQYF
TRBV7-2	-	TRBJ2-7	-	TGTGCCAGCAGCTTAGAACAGGACGAGTCCCAGTACCTGTACTTC	CASSLEQDESQYLYF
TRBV7-9	-	TRBJ2-2	-	TGTGCCAGCACCACCACGAGGGGAGCGCATACCGGGGAGCTGTTTTTT	CASTTTRGAHTGELFF
TRBV6-4	-	TRBJ2-1	few	TGTGCCAGCAGTGTCGGGGTTGTTAGAGGCAACACCGGGGAGCTGTTCTTC	CASSVGVVRGNTGELFF
TRBV19	-	TRBJ1-5	-	TGTGCCAGTAGTCACTCTAGCAGTCAGCCCCAGCATTTT	CASSHSSSQPQHF
TRBV5-1	TRBD2	TRBJ2-3	many	TGCGCCAGCAGCTTGGCACTAGCGACGACAGATACGCAGTATTTT	CASSLALATTDTQYF
TRBV9	-	TRBJ1-4	many	TGTGCCAGCAGCGCCGTACCCCGCGGGGGAACTAATGAAAAACTGTTTTTT	CASSAVPRGGTNEKLFF
TRBV5-1	-	TRBJ1-5	many	TGCGCCAGCAGCTGGAAGATTACTCATCAGCCCCAGCATTTT	CASSWKITHQPQHF
TRBV7-6	-	TRBJ1-1	-	TGTGCCAGCAGCAGAGAGAAAACGTACTCCGAACAGTACTTT	CASSREKTYSEQYF
TRBV6-6	-	TRBJ1-4	once	TGTGCCAGCAAAAACCGTGGTGCAGATGAAAAACTGTTTTTT	CASKNRGADEKLFF
TRBV15	TRBD1	TRBJ2-5	-	TGTGCCACCAGCAGGGACAGGGGAAGCAGGGAGACCCAGTACTTC	CATSRDRGSRETQYF
TRBV7-6	-	TRBJ2-3	-	TGTGCCAGCAGCGTAAGGGCGTTGGGCACAGATACGCAGTATTTT	CASSVRALGTDTQYF
TRBV2	TRBD1	TRBJ2-1	-	TGTGCCAGCATGTGGGCAGGGGGTAAGTTCTTC	CASMWAGGKFF
TRBV20-1	TRBD1	TRBJ1-5	-	TGCAGTGCTAGGACAGGGCCGGATCAGCCCCAGCATTTT	CSARTGPDQPQHF
TRBV5-4	-	TRBJ1-2	-	TGTGCCAGCAGCTTCAGGAGAGGAGAATACTATGGCTACACCTTC	CASSFRRGEYYGYTF
TRBV3-1	TRBD1	TRBJ1-2	many	TGTGCCAGCTCGGGACAGGACAATTATGGCTACACCTTC	CASSGQDNYGYTF
TRBV20-1	-	TRBJ1-3	-	TGCAGTGCTACGAGACTAGCGGGGGGCACCATATATTTT	CSATRLAGGTIYF
TRBV20-1	-	TRBJ1-2	-	TGCAGTGCTCCCAATCTGAGAGGGAACAACTATGGCTACACCTTC	CSAPNLRGNNYGYTF
TRBV2	-	TRBJ1-4	many	TGTGCCAGCAGTGAAAGGCAGATCAATGAAAAACTGTTTTTT	CASSERQINEKLFF
TRBV20-1	-	TRBJ2-5	-	TGCAGGGGTACAGGCGGGGCGCAAGAAACCCAGTACTTC	CRGTGGAQETQYF
TRBV7-2	TRBD1	TRBJ2-5	-	TGTGCCAGCAGCTTGAACCAACAGGGGGAGGTGAACTATTACTTC	CASSLNQQGEVNYYF
TRBV7-2	-	TRBJ2-7	-	TGCGCCAGCAGCGCGACTGGAGGGGTCTACCCGCAGTACTTC	CASSATGGVYPQYF
TRBV15	TRBD1	TRBJ2-7	many	TGTGCCACCAGCAGAGGTACAGGGGCGCCGACCGACGAGCAGTACTTC	CATSRGTGAPTDEQYF
TRBV10-2	TRBD1	TRBJ2-7	-	TGCGCCAGCAAGCAGGACAGGGGGTCCGAGCAGTGCTTC	CASKQDRGSEQCF
TRBV7-2	-	TRBJ2-7	-	TGCGCCAGCAGCCCGGTCGGAACCGCCGAGGGGTACTTC	CASSPVGTAEGYF
TRBV7-2	TRBD2	TRBJ2-7	-	TGTGCCAGCAGCGTTGATACCGGGACTAGCGGGGACAATTTC	CASSVDTGTSGDNF
TRBV6-4	-	TRBJ1-5	-	TGTGCCAGTACCTTAGATAGCAATCAGCCCCAGCATTTT	CASTLDSNQPQHF
TRBV3-2	-	TRBJ1-2	-	TGTGCCAGCAGCCAACCCTCGGGGACAGGGAAGAATGGCTACACCTTC	CASSQPSGTGKNGYTF
TRBV2	-	TRBJ1-5	-	TGTGCCAGCAGGTCACAGATTGGGGATCCACCCCAGCATTTT	CASRSQIGDPPQHF
TRBV15	-	TRBJ2-3	once	TGTGCCACCAGCTGGGATTCGGTCGCGGGGAATGATACGCAGTATTTT	CATSWDSVAGNDTQYF
TRBV19	-	TRBJ1-1	-	TGTGCCAGTAGTATAATGAACCGGATGACTGAAGCTTTCTTT	CASSIMNRMTEAFF
TRBV7-6	-	TRBJ2-5	-	TGTGCCAGCAGCTTAGAGGGGGGGGCTGCGACCCAGCACTTC	CASSLEGGAATQHF
TRBV6-5	-	TRBJ2-3	many	TGTGCCAGCAGTGAAAGTCCGACAGGAACTAGCACAGATACGCAGTATTTT	CASSESPTGTSTDTQYF
TRBV29-1	-	TRBJ1-1	few	TGCAGCGTTGAAGGTCGGATGAACACTGAAGCTTTCTTT	CSVEGRMNTEAFF
TRBV20-1	-	TRBJ2-1	-	TGCAGTGCTAGGATCGGGAGAGAGGCCTGGGGTGAGCAGTTCTTC	CSARIGREAWGEQFF